These 8 T cell receptor beta chains share one sample of origin, sequenced in a study of identical twins. TCRdb recomputed calls from the 5' RACE reads with MiXCR, one row per CDR3 protein. The sample includes under 350,000 distinct CDR3 sequences, 8.5% to 9.5% of them seen just once. These data were also reused for a study on yellow fever vaccine responses in identical twins.

The source material was CD8+ T cells sorted from blood. These receptors all stem from a woman aged 18-29 years in good health.

A word on this clonotype: A much larger clone sits a single nucleotide away, making a read error possible. The V call is TRBV21-1, the J call TRBJ2-3; the listed D gene, TRBD1, was not tested against the DNA. TRBV21-1 is a listed pseudogene. The CDR3 spans 12 residues. The CDR3 nucleotides read TGTGCCAGCAGCACACCGGGGTACGGGCAGTATTTT. It encodes CASSTPGYGQYF.

The rearrangement joins TRBV5-1 to TRBJ1-1; 7 nucleotides align to TRBD1. Germline V gene sequence: CDR1 SGHRS, CDR2 YFSETQ. The CDR3 has 13 residues. Germline trimming cut 2 bases from V and 5 bases from J; bases unmatched to any gene: 3. The CDR3 sequence: CASSFQGVTEAFF. CDR3 nucleotides: TGCGCCAGCAGCTTTCAGGGGGTGACTGAAGCTTTCTTT.

This clonotype was seen a few times. The V and J genes are TRBV20-1 and TRBJ2-1; a possible D gene is TRBD2 (5 bases). From germline, CDR1 is DFQATT and CDR2 SNEGSKA (reference sequence). CDR3 size: 17 residues. Trimming left V 0 bases short and J 0 bases short, with 15 bases between. The CDR3 sequence is CSARDPGQRSSYNEQFF. CDR3 in DNA: TGCAGTGCTAGAGATCCCGGGCAGCGGAGCTCCTACAATGAGCAGTTCTTC.

This clonotype was observed at least ten times. The rearrangement links TRBV20-1 to TRBJ1-2, with no clear D. V lost 0 bases and J 5 bases, leaving 13 bases between the germline ends. Germline CDR1 is DFQATT and CDR2 is SNEGSKA (reference sequence). The CDR3 spans 14 residues. CDR3 loop: CSARDPASSYGYTF. The CDR3 DNA is TGCAGTGCTAGAGATCCGGCCAGCTCTTATGGCTACACCTTC.

The rearrangement links TRBV23-1 to TRBJ2-5; TRBD2 might be the D (5 bases). TRBV23-1 is flagged as an ORF with uncertain function. This CDR3 has 15 residues. Trimming pared 4 bases from V and 3 bases from J, leaving 15 bases between. The CDR3 region is CASSLGADIKETQYF. In DNA, the CDR3 is TGCGCCAGCAGTCTGGGAGCAGACATCAAAGAGACCCAGTACTTC.

This clonotype was found many times. This chain joins TRBV15 and TRBJ2-7; D perhaps matches TRBD2 (6 bases). This CDR3 comprises 14 residues. Germline V CDR1 and CDR2: LNHNV, YYDKDF (reference sequence). Trimming took 2 bases from V and 3 from J, leaving 11 bases between them. The CDR3 region is CATSRRDGSYEQYF. DNA of the CDR3: TGTGCCACCAGCAGACGGGACGGGAGCTACGAGCAGTACTTC. Drawing the rest from reference TRBV15 and TRBJ2-7, the complete variable domain is DAMVIQNPRYQVTQFGKPVTLSCSQTLNHNVMYWYQQKSSQAPKLLFHYYDKDFNNEADTPDNFQSRRPNTSFCFLDIRSPGLGDTAMYLCATSRRDGSYEQYFGPGTRLTVT.

This clonotype was observed many times. J is TRBJ2-5 and V is TRBV24-1; 7 bases match TRBD1. This CDR3 contains 16 residues. V was pared by 0 bases and J by 4 bases, with 7 bases of the junction left unmatched. Germline CDR1 and CDR2: KGHDR and SFDVKD. In DNA form, the CDR3 reads TGTGCCACCAGTGATTTGGGGTCCGCAGGGGGAGAGACCCAGTACTTC. This sequence encodes CATSDLGSAGGETQYF.

The chain is built from TRBV7-9 and TRBJ2-1; 9 bases agree with TRBD2. Germline-derived CDR1 and CDR2 are SEHNR and FQNEAQ (reference sequence). CDR3 size: 15 residues. The V gene end was trimmed by 4 bases and the J gene end by 4 bases; junction bases not matched to a gene: 5. The CDR3 protein is CASSSIAGAYNEQFF. CDR3 sequence (DNA): TGTGCCAGCAGCTCTATAGCGGGAGCTTACAATGAGCAGTTCTTC. Filled out from reference TRBV7-9 and TRBJ2-1, the complete variable domain reads DTGVSQNPRHKITKRGQNVTFRCDPISEHNRLYWYRQTLGQGPEFLTYFQNEAQLEKSRLLSDRFSAERPKGSFSTLEIQRTEQGDSAMYLCASSSIAGAYNEQFFGPGTRLTVL.